These T cell receptor beta chains were read from a single sample in a study of T-cell memory formation after mild COVID-19. TCRdb re-called the 5' RACE reads with MiXCR, one entry per CDR3 protein. The table lists about 400,000 distinct CDR3 sequences, around 24% of them singletons, with 7% to 9.5% in the top ten. Sequences were obtained from PBMCs or a T cell subset sorted from them (not recorded which). Source of these receptors: an adult woman who had mild COVID-19 (a few samples of this study predate the infection). Cell type and time point are not known. The CDR3 runs from the conserved cysteine through the conserved F or W. Fields, in order: D gene, V gene, J gene, clone size, CDR3 protein, CDR3 DNA. A D gene is named only where the DNA matches it firmly. Size is omitted from some rows. Given values are once, few, many or a class for expanded clones.

D gene: TRBD1; V gene: TRBV12-3/TRBV12-4; J gene: TRBJ1-2; clone size: -; CDR3 protein: CATVREGAGGYTF; CDR3 DNA: TGTGCCACCGTCCGGGAGGGGGCCGGGGGCTACACCTTC
D gene: -; V gene: TRBV29-1; J gene: TRBJ1-1; clone size: few; CDR3 protein: CSVELPGTHTEAFF; CDR3 DNA: TGCAGCGTTGAATTACCCGGGACGCACACTGAAGCTTTCTTT
D gene: TRBD2; V gene: TRBV5-1; J gene: TRBJ2-3; clone size: many; CDR3 protein: CASSLASSGGGDTQYF; CDR3 DNA: TGCGCCAGCAGCTTGGCCTCATCGGGAGGCGGGGATACGCAGTATTTT
D gene: -; V gene: TRBV14; J gene: TRBJ2-1; clone size: few; CDR3 protein: CASSHGVRTYNEQFF; CDR3 DNA: TGTGCCAGCAGCCACGGGGTACGAACTTACAATGAGCAGTTCTTC
D gene: -; V gene: TRBV5-1; J gene: TRBJ1-4; clone size: few; CDR3 protein: CASSRDNTGWREKLFF; CDR3 DNA: TGCGCCAGCAGTCGTGATAACACAGGGTGGCGAGAAAAACTGTTTTTT
D gene: TRBD2; V gene: TRBV2; J gene: TRBJ2-1; clone size: -; CDR3 protein: CASRASGGPYNEQFF; CDR3 DNA: TGTGCCAGCAGGGCTAGCGGGGGCCCATACAATGAGCAGTTCTTC
D gene: TRBD1; V gene: TRBV6-2/TRBV6-3; J gene: TRBJ1-1; clone size: -; CDR3 protein: CASSHWGQGGTEAFF; CDR3 DNA: TGTGCCAGCAGCCACTGGGGACAGGGGGGCACTGAAGCTTTCTTT
D gene: -; V gene: TRBV7-2; J gene: TRBJ1-5; clone size: -; CDR3 protein: CASSLMLGNQPQHF; CDR3 DNA: TGTGCCAGCAGCTTAATGCTCGGCAATCAGCCCCAGCATTTT
D gene: -; V gene: TRBV5-6; J gene: TRBJ2-1; clone size: few; CDR3 protein: CASSLIRGPHDEQFF; CDR3 DNA: TGTGCCAGCAGCTTGATCCGGGGCCCCCACGATGAGCAGTTCTTC
D gene: TRBD1; V gene: TRBV2; J gene: TRBJ1-2; clone size: once; CDR3 protein: CAARRTGSPNYGYTF; CDR3 DNA: TGTGCCGCCAGAAGGACAGGGAGCCCCAACTATGGCTACACCTTC
D gene: TRBD1; V gene: TRBV29-1; J gene: TRBJ2-5; clone size: -; CDR3 protein: CSVRDRDYQETQYF; CDR3 DNA: TGCAGCGTCCGGGACAGGGACTACCAAGAGACCCAGTACTTC
D gene: TRBD1; V gene: TRBV13; J gene: TRBJ2-5; clone size: few; CDR3 protein: CASSLNRGMETQYF; CDR3 DNA: TGTGCCAGCAGCTTGAACAGGGGGATGGAGACCCAGTACTTC
D gene: -; V gene: TRBV7-2; J gene: TRBJ2-7; clone size: -; CDR3 protein: CASSLEDLSGQYF; CDR3 DNA: TGTGCCAGCAGCTTAGAGGACCTTTCAGGGCAGTACTTC
D gene: TRBD1; V gene: TRBV5-1; J gene: TRBJ2-7; clone size: -; CDR3 protein: CASSFGTGVAHEQYF; CDR3 DNA: TGCGCCAGCAGCTTTGGGACAGGGGTAGCCCACGAGCAGTACTTC
D gene: -; V gene: TRBV27; J gene: TRBJ1-2; clone size: -; CDR3 protein: CASSLKGHYGYTF; CDR3 DNA: TGTGCCAGCAGTTTGAAAGGGCACTATGGCTACACCTTC
D gene: TRBD1; V gene: TRBV5-5; J gene: TRBJ1-1; clone size: few; CDR3 protein: CASTDPFRGLNTEAFF; CDR3 DNA: TGTGCCAGCACCGACCCTTTTAGGGGGCTGAACACTGAAGCTTTCTTT
D gene: -; V gene: TRBV5-1; J gene: TRBJ1-4; clone size: -; CDR3 protein: CASSLGGEKLFF; CDR3 DNA: TGCGCCAGCAGCTTGGGGGGCGAAAAACTGTTTTTT
D gene: TRBD1; V gene: TRBV20-1; J gene: TRBJ1-1; clone size: few; CDR3 protein: CRTGTGKNTEAFF; CDR3 DNA: TGCAGGACCGGGACAGGGAAGAACACTGAAGCTTTCTTT
D gene: TRBD1; V gene: TRBV5-1; J gene: TRBJ2-1; clone size: -; CDR3 protein: CASSPGTGGVEQFF; CDR3 DNA: TGCGCCAGCAGCCCGGGGACAGGGGGTGTTGAGCAGTTCTTC
D gene: -; V gene: TRBV12-3/TRBV12-4; J gene: TRBJ1-3; clone size: few; CDR3 protein: CASTLQESGNTIYF; CDR3 DNA: TGTGCCAGCACTCTACAGGAGTCTGGAAACACCATATATTTT
D gene: TRBD1; V gene: TRBV27; J gene: TRBJ1-1; clone size: few; CDR3 protein: CASSILGTGNTEAFF; CDR3 DNA: TGTGCCAGCAGTATACTGGGGACAGGGAACACTGAAGCTTTCTTT
D gene: -; V gene: TRBV12-3/TRBV12-4; J gene: TRBJ2-2; clone size: -; CDR3 protein: CASSLRDHPGGELFF; CDR3 DNA: TGTGCCAGCAGTTTACGGGACCACCCCGGCGGGGAGCTGTTTTTT
D gene: -; V gene: TRBV27; J gene: TRBJ1-1; clone size: -; CDR3 protein: CASSLVAVGEAFF; CDR3 DNA: TGTGCCAGCAGTTTGGTTGCAGTCGGGGAAGCTTTCTTT
D gene: -; V gene: TRBV4-1; J gene: TRBJ2-1; clone size: -; CDR3 protein: CASSRVLIAVGYNEQFF; CDR3 DNA: TGCGCCAGCAGCCGGGTACTTATAGCGGTTGGTTACAATGAGCAGTTCTTC
D gene: -; V gene: TRBV25-1; J gene: TRBJ2-1; clone size: few; CDR3 protein: CASLSGIEQFF; CDR3 DNA: TGTGCCAGCCTCTCGGGAATTGAGCAGTTCTTC
D gene: TRBD2; V gene: TRBV12-3/TRBV12-4; J gene: TRBJ2-3; clone size: -; CDR3 protein: CASRMTSGGAGTQYF; CDR3 DNA: TGTGCCAGCAGAATGACTAGCGGGGGGGCCGGTACGCAGTATTTT
D gene: -; V gene: TRBV3-1; J gene: TRBJ2-5; clone size: -; CDR3 protein: CASSPPVSQETQYF; CDR3 DNA: TGTGCCAGCAGCCCTCCAGTCTCCCAAGAGACCCAGTACTTC
D gene: -; V gene: TRBV7-9; J gene: TRBJ1-3; clone size: few; CDR3 protein: CASGPDLGSGNTIYF; CDR3 DNA: TGTGCCAGCGGGCCTGACTTGGGCTCTGGAAACACCATATATTTT
D gene: -; V gene: TRBV30; J gene: TRBJ2-2; clone size: -; CDR3 protein: CAWSYGNTGELFF; CDR3 DNA: TGTGCCTGGAGTTACGGGAACACCGGGGAGCTGTTTTTT
D gene: -; V gene: TRBV6-1; J gene: TRBJ2-6; clone size: few; CDR3 protein: CASRAPGSGANVLTF; CDR3 DNA: TGTGCCAGCAGGGCACCAGGCTCTGGGGCCAACGTCCTGACTTTC
D gene: -; V gene: TRBV9; J gene: TRBJ2-1; clone size: few; CDR3 protein: CASSVADGPLEQFF; CDR3 DNA: TGTGCCAGCAGCGTAGCAGACGGGCCGCTCGAGCAGTTCTTC
D gene: TRBD1; V gene: TRBV6-1; J gene: TRBJ2-7; clone size: few; CDR3 protein: CASSHGGRGSSYEQYF; CDR3 DNA: TGTGCCAGCAGTCATGGTGGCAGGGGGAGTTCCTACGAGCAGTACTTC
D gene: -; V gene: TRBV21-1; J gene: TRBJ2-1; clone size: -; CDR3 protein: CASSKSHLNKQYEQFF; CDR3 DNA: TGTGCCAGCAGCAAGAGCCACCTAAATAAACAATATGAGCAGTTCTTC
D gene: -; V gene: TRBV6-6; J gene: TRBJ2-6; clone size: few; CDR3 protein: CASSSPSSGANVLTF; CDR3 DNA: TGTGCCAGCAGTTCCCCCTCCAGTGGGGCCAACGTCCTGACTTTC
D gene: -; V gene: TRBV7-2; J gene: TRBJ2-3; clone size: -; CDR3 protein: CASSLTLPTDTQYF; CDR3 DNA: TGTGCCAGCAGCTTAACGCTCCCCACAGATACGCAGTATTTT
D gene: -; V gene: TRBV6-6; J gene: TRBJ1-6; clone size: -; CDR3 protein: CASSPIGGQGSYNSPLHF; CDR3 DNA: TGTGCCAGCAGCCCAATAGGGGGTCAGGGATCGTATAATTCACCCCTCCACTTT
D gene: -; V gene: TRBV5-1; J gene: TRBJ2-5; clone size: -; CDR3 protein: CASSFTAETQYF; CDR3 DNA: TGCGCCAGCAGCTTTACGGCAGAGACCCAGTACTTC
D gene: TRBD2; V gene: TRBV15; J gene: TRBJ2-1; clone size: -; CDR3 protein: CATSHTSGSPSEQFF; CDR3 DNA: TGTGCCACCAGCCACACTAGCGGGAGTCCTTCTGAGCAGTTCTTC
D gene: -; V gene: TRBV11-2; J gene: TRBJ2-2; clone size: few; CDR3 protein: CASSASEFTGELFF; CDR3 DNA: TGTGCCAGCAGCGCTAGTGAGTTCACCGGGGAGCTGTTTTTT
D gene: TRBD2; V gene: TRBV12-3/TRBV12-4; J gene: TRBJ2-7; clone size: many; CDR3 protein: CASSLSGTSYEQYF; CDR3 DNA: TGTGCCAGCAGTTTAAGCGGGACGTCCTACGAGCAGTACTTC
D gene: TRBD1; V gene: TRBV12-3/TRBV12-4; J gene: TRBJ2-7; clone size: many; CDR3 protein: CASSPGTGIISAYEQYF; CDR3 DNA: TGTGCCAGCAGTCCGGGGACAGGGATAATTTCTGCCTACGAGCAGTACTTC
D gene: TRBD2; V gene: TRBV7-2; J gene: TRBJ2-4; clone size: -; CDR3 protein: CASSLGRTSGRGNIQYF; CDR3 DNA: TGTGCCAGCAGCTTGGGGCGGACTAGCGGGAGGGGAAACATTCAGTACTTC
D gene: TRBD2; V gene: TRBV24-1; J gene: TRBJ2-1; clone size: few; CDR3 protein: CATSDLGVAGGLYNEQFF; CDR3 DNA: TGTGCCACCAGTGACTTAGGGGTAGCGGGAGGACTCTACAATGAGCAGTTCTTC
D gene: -; V gene: TRBV20-1; J gene: TRBJ2-3; clone size: few; CDR3 protein: CSASYGRASADTQYF; CDR3 DNA: TGCAGTGCTAGCTACGGGCGGGCATCGGCAGATACGCAGTATTTT
D gene: -; V gene: TRBV18; J gene: TRBJ2-1; clone size: -; CDR3 protein: CASLPFRHNEQFF; CDR3 DNA: TGTGCCAGCCTCCCCTTTCGACACAATGAGCAGTTCTTC
D gene: TRBD2; V gene: TRBV4-3; J gene: TRBJ2-3; clone size: -; CDR3 protein: CASSQGPGLAGYPSDTQYF; CDR3 DNA: TGCGCCAGCAGCCAAGGACCAGGACTAGCGGGATACCCATCAGATACGCAGTATTTT
D gene: -; V gene: TRBV13; J gene: TRBJ2-3; clone size: -; CDR3 protein: CASSPTVPDTQYF; CDR3 DNA: TGTGCCAGCAGCCCCACGGTTCCAGATACGCAGTATTTT
D gene: -; V gene: TRBV15; J gene: TRBJ2-4; clone size: -; CDR3 protein: CATSRRGGAKNIQYF; CDR3 DNA: TGTGCCACCAGCAGGCGCGGAGGGGCCAAAAACATTCAGTACTTC
D gene: -; V gene: TRBV4-2; J gene: TRBJ2-6; clone size: few; CDR3 protein: CASSQEGTTGANVLTF; CDR3 DNA: TGTGCCAGCAGCCAAGAAGGTACCACTGGGGCCAACGTCCTGACTTTC
D gene: -; V gene: TRBV5-1; J gene: TRBJ2-3; clone size: -; CDR3 protein: CASSFRDFPTDTQYF; CDR3 DNA: TGCGCCAGCAGCTTCCGGGACTTTCCCACGGATACGCAGTATTTT
D gene: -; V gene: TRBV12-3/TRBV12-4; J gene: TRBJ2-7; clone size: -; CDR3 protein: CASSFKGGRHEQYF; CDR3 DNA: TGTGCCAGCAGTTTCAAGGGGGGGCGCCACGAGCAGTACTTC